This T cell receptor beta chain emerged from a study of long-term antiretroviral therapy in people with HIV. Study overall: Earliest sampling preceded the 2015 immediate-ART recommendation by about a decade. Findings and caveats of the study: For ART adherence, viral resistance and therapy changes, no data were available. Repertoires from HIV showed CDR3 length ranges narrower than those of controls.

Sequencing used immunoSEQ v3.0 at survey level. TCRdb's table, derived via immunoSEQ multiplex PCR, lists solely in-frame clones and lacks some. The table includes about 32,000 clones, 95% to 98% detected once. The CDR3 totals 12 residues. The V and J ends lost 7 bases and 1 base respectively, with 7 bases between them. The germline V gene has CDR1 SNHLY and CDR2 FYNNEI. On this clone: Its antigen is unidentified.

This receptor was obtained from a man aged 30 to 45 with HIV. The sample here was unsorted PBMCs, taken 7.6 years after starting antiretroviral therapy. The chain has TRBV2 and TRBJ1-1; the D is unclear. The CDR3: CASTGENTEAFF. In DNA, the CDR3 is TGTGCCAGCACGGGAGAGAACACTGAAGCTTTCTTT.